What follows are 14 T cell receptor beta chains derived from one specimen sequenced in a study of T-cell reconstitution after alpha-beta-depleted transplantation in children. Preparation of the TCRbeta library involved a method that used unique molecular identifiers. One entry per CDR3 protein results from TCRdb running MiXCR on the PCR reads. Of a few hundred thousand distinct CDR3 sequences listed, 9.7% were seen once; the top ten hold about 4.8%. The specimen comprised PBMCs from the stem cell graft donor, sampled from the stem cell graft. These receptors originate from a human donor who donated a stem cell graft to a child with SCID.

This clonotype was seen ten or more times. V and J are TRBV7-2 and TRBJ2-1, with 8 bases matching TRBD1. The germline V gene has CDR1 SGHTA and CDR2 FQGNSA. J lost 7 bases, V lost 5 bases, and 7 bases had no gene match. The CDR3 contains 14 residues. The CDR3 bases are TGTGCCAGCAGCCCTGGGACAGGTCTAAATGAGCAGTTCTTC. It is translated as CASSPGTGLNEQFF.

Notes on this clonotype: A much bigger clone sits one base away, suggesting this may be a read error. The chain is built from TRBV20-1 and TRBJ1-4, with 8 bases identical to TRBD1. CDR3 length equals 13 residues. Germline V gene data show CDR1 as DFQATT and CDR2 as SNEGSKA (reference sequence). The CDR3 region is CSAKDRENEKLIF. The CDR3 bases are TGCAGTGCTAAGGACAGGGAGAATGAAAAACTGATTTTT.

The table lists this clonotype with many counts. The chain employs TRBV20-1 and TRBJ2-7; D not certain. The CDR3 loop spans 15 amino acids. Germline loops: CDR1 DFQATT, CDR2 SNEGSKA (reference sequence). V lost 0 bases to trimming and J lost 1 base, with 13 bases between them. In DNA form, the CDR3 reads TGCAGTGCTAGAGATTTAAGGTCTAGTTCCTACGAGCAGTACTTC. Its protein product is CSARDLRSSSYEQYF.

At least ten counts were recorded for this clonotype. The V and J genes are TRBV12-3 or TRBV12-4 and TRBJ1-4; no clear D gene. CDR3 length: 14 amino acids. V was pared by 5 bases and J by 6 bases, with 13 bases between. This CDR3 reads CASSPDMMDEKLFF. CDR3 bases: TGTGCCAGCAGTCCCGACATGATGGATGAAAAACTGTTTTTT.

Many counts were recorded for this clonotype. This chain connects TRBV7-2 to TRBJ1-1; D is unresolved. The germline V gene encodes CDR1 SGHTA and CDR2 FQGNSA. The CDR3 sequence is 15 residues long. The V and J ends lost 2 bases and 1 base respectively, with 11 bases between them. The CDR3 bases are TGTGCCAGCAGCTTAAGGGCAACACCGAACACTGAAGCTTTCTTT. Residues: CASSLRATPNTEAFF.

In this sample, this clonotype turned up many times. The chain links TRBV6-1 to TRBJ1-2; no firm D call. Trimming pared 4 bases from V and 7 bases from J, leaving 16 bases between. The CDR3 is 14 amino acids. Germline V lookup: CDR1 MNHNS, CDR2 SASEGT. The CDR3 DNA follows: TGTGCCAGCAGTGTGACACGCGACTCTCTTGGCTACACCTTC. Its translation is CASSVTRDSLGYTF.

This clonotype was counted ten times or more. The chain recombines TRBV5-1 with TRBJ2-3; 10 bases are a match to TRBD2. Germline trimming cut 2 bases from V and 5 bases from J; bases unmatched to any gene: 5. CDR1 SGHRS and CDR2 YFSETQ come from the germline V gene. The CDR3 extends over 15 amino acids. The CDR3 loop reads CASSFGTSEGDTQYF. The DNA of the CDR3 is TGCGCCAGCAGCTTCGGGACTAGCGAGGGAGATACGCAGTATTTT.

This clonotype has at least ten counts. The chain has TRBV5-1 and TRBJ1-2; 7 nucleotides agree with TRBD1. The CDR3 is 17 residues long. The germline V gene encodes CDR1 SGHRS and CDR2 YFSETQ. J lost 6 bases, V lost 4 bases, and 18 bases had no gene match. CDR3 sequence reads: CASSLSPGQGEVNGYTF. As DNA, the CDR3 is TGCGCCAGCAGCCTATCACCCGGGCAGGGGGAGGTCAATGGCTACACCTTC.

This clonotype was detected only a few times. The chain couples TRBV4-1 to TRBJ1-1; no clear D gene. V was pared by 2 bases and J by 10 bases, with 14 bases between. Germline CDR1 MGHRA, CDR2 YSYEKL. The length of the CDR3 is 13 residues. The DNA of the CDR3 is TGCGCCAGCAGCCAATTCCGTAGGGAACGAGCTTTCTTT. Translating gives CASSQFRRERAFF.

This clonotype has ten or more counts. The CDR3 bases are TGCGCCAGCAGCTGGACAGGAGAGAAGGTATATGGCTACACCTTC. Amino acid sequence: CASSWTGEKVYGYTF. The J gene is TRBJ1-2, the V gene TRBV5-1; 7 bases align to TRBD1. CDR3 size: 15 residues. Germline assignment: CDR1 SGHRS and CDR2 YFSETQ. With V trimmed by 3 bases and J by 5 bases, 10 bases remained unmatched.

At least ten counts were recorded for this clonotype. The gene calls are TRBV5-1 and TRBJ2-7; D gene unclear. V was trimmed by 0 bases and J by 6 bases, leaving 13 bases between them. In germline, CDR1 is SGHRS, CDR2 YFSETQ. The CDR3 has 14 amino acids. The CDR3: CASSLAKPSREQYF. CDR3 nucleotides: TGCGCCAGCAGCTTGGCGAAGCCCAGCCGCGAGCAGTACTTC.

The CDR3 bases are TGTGCCAGCACGGCATATGTCCCGGGACACAATAGCAATCAGCCCCAGCATTTT. Translation: CASTAYVPGHNSNQPQHF. The rearrangement links TRBV6-1 to TRBJ1-5, with D perhaps matching TRBD1 (6 bases). Germline V gene data show CDR1 as MNHNS and CDR2 as SASEGT. This CDR3 spans 18 amino acids. The germline V and J ends were trimmed by 7 bases and 0 bases, with 22 bases remaining between them.

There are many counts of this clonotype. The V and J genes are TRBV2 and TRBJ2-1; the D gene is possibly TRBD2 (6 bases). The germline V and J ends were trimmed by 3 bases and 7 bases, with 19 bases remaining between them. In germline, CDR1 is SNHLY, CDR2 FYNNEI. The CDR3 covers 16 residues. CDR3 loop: CASSDMGGWGRNEQFF. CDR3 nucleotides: TGTGCCAGCAGTGATATGGGGGGATGGGGTCGGAATGAGCAGTTCTTC.

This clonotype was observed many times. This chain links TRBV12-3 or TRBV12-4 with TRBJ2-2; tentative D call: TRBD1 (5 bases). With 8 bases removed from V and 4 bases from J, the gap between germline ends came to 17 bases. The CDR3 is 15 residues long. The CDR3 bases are TGTGCCAGCTTCAACCCAGGGTTGGGCACCGGGGAGCTGTTTTTT. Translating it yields CASFNPGLGTGELFF.